The rows below give T cell receptor beta chains drawn from one sample of a study of CD4 T cells in relation to SARS-CoV-2 and coronaviruses. This table comes from immunoSEQ multiplex PCR, and its TCRdb copy is limited to in-frame clones, with some not included. Of some 68,000 clones in the sample, 90% to 95% are singletons; the top ten hold around 0.25%. Sequencing was carried out using naive CD4+ T cells from PBMCs. Receptor source: a human donor in good health. The conserved cysteine and the conserved F or W are not part of the CDR3 here. Not all rows give a size; the values are once, few, many and, for expanded clones, a class.

J gene,clone size,V gene,CDR3 protein
TRBJ1-4,once,TRBV18,ASSPRGANEKLF
TRBJ1-5,.,TRBV2,ASSLRGRASNQPQH
TRBJ2-5,.,TRBV9,ASSVQGARQETQY
TRBJ2-3,.,TRBV21-1,ASSKKGPGAGDGDTQY
TRBJ2-4,.,TRBV29-1,SVGLGQEHNIQY
TRBJ2-4,.,TRBV28,ASSLNNKVFQY
TRBJ2-3,.,TRBV3-1/TRBV3-2,ASSRADTQY
TRBJ2-7,.,TRBV3-1/TRBV3-2,ASNGNGGYEQY
TRBJ1-1,.,TRBV11-3,ASSLYGNTEAF
TRBJ1-3,once,TRBV4-3,ASSQRGTGAGNTIY
TRBJ1-1,once,TRBV5-1,ASSSLQGLEEAF
TRBJ1-3,.,TRBV7-2,ASSLLDTIY
TRBJ2-6,.,TRBV10-1,ASSVERRSGANVLT
TRBJ2-5,.,TRBV5-1,ASSLDAVQETQY
TRBJ2-2,.,TRBV5-1,ASRPGGIGTGELF
TRBJ1-1,few,TRBV7-2,ASSLVAGRDTEAF
TRBJ2-1,.,TRBV23-1,ASSQSGLASRDEQF
TRBJ1-2,.,TRBV4-2,ASSATQGAIDGYT
TRBJ1-4,.,TRBV28,ASRPFPGQTFTNEKLF
TRBJ1-1,.,TRBV19,ASSIDRMNTEAF
TRBJ1-3,.,TRBV11-2,ASSLDRPGTGNTIY
TRBJ2-1,.,TRBV30,AWRETGGSYNEQF
TRBJ2-3,.,TRBV9,ASSVRLAGDDTQY
TRBJ2-1,.,TRBV30,AWNRVGEQF
TRBJ2-7,.,TRBV4-3,ASSQRRQAYEQY
TRBJ1-4,.,TRBV4-2,ASSQEGTGGTTNEKLF
TRBJ2-7,.,TRBV28,ASSLAELLGTSTYEQY
TRBJ1-4,.,TRBV28,ASRNRAARSTNEKLF
TRBJ1-6,.,TRBV5-1,ASRTADNSPLH
TRBJ2-1,.,TRBV11-3,ASSTGRTTSSYNEQF
TRBJ2-3,.,TRBV28,ASSPRPRSTDTQY
TRBJ2-7,.,TRBV20-1,SAGRDGGGY
TRBJ2-1,once,TRBV19,ATRKGGGLNEQF
TRBJ1-3,once,TRBV2,ASSEDPGDGNTIY
TRBJ2-7,.,TRBV29-1,SVDTGGHEQY
TRBJ2-7,.,TRBV29-1,SVAGQYSYEQY
TRBJ1-1,.,TRBV30,AWSEQGNTEAF
TRBJ1-3,.,TRBV3-1/TRBV3-2,ASSKEGFGNTIY
TRBJ1-6,.,TRBV5-1,ASSAGGNSPLH
TRBJ2-7,once,TRBV5-1,ASSLEGDEQY
TRBJ1-2,.,TRBV7-8,ASSYSGMGGYT
TRBJ1-1,once,TRBV5-4,ASSPEGRRNTEAF
TRBJ1-2,.,TRBV7-2,ASSLRTVTYGYT
TRBJ2-3,.,TRBV24-1,ATSDFVSGSTDTQY
TRBJ2-1,.,TRBV21-1,ASSNKQGNNEQF
TRBJ2-5,.,TRBV19,ASSTRQVSETQY
TRBJ2-7,.,TRBV2,ASRESWGYEQY
TRBJ2-7,.,TRBV23-1,ASSQSPDSYEQY
TRBJ2-1,.,TRBV24-1,ATSDPPYNEQF
TRBJ2-7,.,TRBV15,ATSVRTGVEQY
TRBJ2-7,.,TRBV5-1,ASSFAGASSYEQY
TRBJ1-5,.,TRBV30,ACQGTSNQPQH
TRBJ2-4,.,TRBV5-6,ASSRGIPKNIQY
TRBJ1-5,.,TRBV19,ASRRTGINQPQH
TRBJ2-2,.,TRBV2,ASTVGLGNTGELF
TRBJ1-1,.,TRBV18,ASSPVVRADMNTEAF
TRBJ2-1,.,TRBV5-1,ASSPIAGSDNEQF
TRBJ1-1,.,TRBV9,ASSVGGAGGTEAF
TRBJ1-2,.,TRBV28,ASDPRGQGASGYT
TRBJ2-4,.,TRBV6-4,ASSATSGGAVEY